This T cell receptor beta chain was obtained from a study of Graves' ophthalmopathy and Graves' hyperthyroidism. Study-level background: Specimen type is peripheral blood, obtained at initial diagnosis before any treatment. Study results and caveats: Blood shared most expanded thyroid clonotypes above 0.001 frequency. Both an approximately 68% sensitivity and a roughly 72% specificity characterized the model's predictions of ophthalmopathy progression.

No ophthalmopathy within 18 months of follow-up signified stable hyperthyroidism. Investigators amplified TCR beta CDR3 regions from RNA transcripts. Second-round multiplex PCR came after first-round RT-PCR with HTBI primers. TCRdb analysed the multiplex PCR reads with MiXCR anew, one entry per CDR3 protein. The sample shows 400,000 to 450,000 distinct CDR3 sequences, 20% to 25% of them seen only once. Remarks on this clonotype: What it recognizes is unknown.

Sequenced material: peripheral blood. The sequence derives from a woman aged 18-29 years with stable Graves' hyperthyroidism.

The DNA of the CDR3 is TGTGCCAGCAGCCAAGCCCGGGGGGGCATGAACTACGAGCAGTACTTC. Translation: CASSQARGGMNYEQYF. The genes are TRBV3-1 and TRBJ2-7; TRBD2 aligns across 8 bases. Trimming at V came to 1 base and at J to 3 bases, leaving 8 bases not matched to a gene. The CDR3 runs to 16 residues. The germline CDR1 and CDR2 sequences are LGHDT and YNNKEL (reference sequence).